This is a list of T cell receptor beta chains from one sample in a study of T cell repertoires in cytomegalovirus infection. One entry per CDR3 protein results from TCRdb running MiXCR on the reads. The data show some 300,000 distinct CDR3 sequences, around 10% seen once. Sample: PBMCs. The receptor set was obtained from a human donor in good health (CMV status not recorded). Some clones in this sample may be carry-over from other donors' samples. The CDR3 runs from the conserved cysteine through the conserved F or W. The order of the fields is V gene, clone size, D gene, J gene, CDR3 protein, CDR3 DNA. The D gene is left open where the match is weak. Some rows have no size entry. The others give once, few or many, or a class for an expanded clone.

>TRBV7-9|.|TRBD1|TRBJ1-1
CASSPTGGATEAFF
TGTGCCAGCAGCCCTACAGGGGGAGCGACTGAAGCTTTCTTT
>TRBV19|few|.|TRBJ1-2
CASSIGPARMGPYGYTF
TGTGCCAGTAGTATTGGCCCCGCCAGGATGGGGCCGTATGGCTACACCTTC
>TRBV6-5|many|.|TRBJ1-3
CASRLDRGPGNTIYF
TGTGCCAGCAGACTGGACAGAGGTCCTGGAAACACCATATATTTT
>TRBV3-1|.|.|TRBJ2-7
CASSQGEGAYEQYF
TGTGCCAGCAGCCAAGGGGAGGGGGCCTACGAGCAGTACTTC
>TRBV6-7|many|.|TRBJ2-5
CASTQGPGAWKTQYF
TGTGCCAGCACCCAAGGGCCAGGGGCGTGGAAGACCCAGTACTTC
>TRBV20-1|.|.|TRBJ2-1
CSASSGEQFF
TGCAGTGCTAGTTCGGGTGAGCAGTTCTTC
>TRBV6-5|many|TRBD2|TRBJ2-7
CASSYTIAGGLYEQYF
TGTGCCAGCAGTTACACCATAGCGGGGGGCCTCTACGAGCAGTACTTC
>TRBV7-9|many|.|TRBJ2-2
CASRTDRATGELFF
TGTGCCAGCAGGACTGATCGGGCCACCGGGGAGCTGTTTTTT
>TRBV6-2/TRBV6-3|many|.|TRBJ2-3
CASSYSPGLSSGTQYF
TGTGCCAGCAGTTACTCACCGGGGCTAAGCTCGGGTACGCAGTATTTT
>TRBV15|many|.|TRBJ2-7
CATSRVGGRPSYEQYF
TGTGCCACCAGCCGCGTGGGGGGGCGGCCCTCCTACGAGCAGTACTTC
>TRBV6-2/TRBV6-3|few|.|TRBJ2-1
CASSYEGAPYNEQFF
TGTGCCAGCAGTTACGAAGGGGCTCCCTACAATGAGCAGTTCTTC
>TRBV6-5|many|TRBD1|TRBJ1-6
CASSYSRQGGNNSPLHF
TGTGCCAGCAGTTACTCTAGACAGGGAGGGAATAATTCACCCCTCCACTTT
>TRBV7-2|many|.|TRBJ2-5
CASSPGFVGGETQYF
TGTGCCAGCAGCCCCGGATTTGTTGGTGGGGAGACCCAGTACTTC